This entry lists 26 T cell receptor beta chains sequenced from one sample in a study of shared clonotypes between healthy human individuals. Naive CD8 isolation took CD45RO-negative cells positively selected for CCR7 and excluded terminally differentiated effector memory CD45RA+ cells. Clones were read by immunoSEQ multiplex PCR, and TCRdb kept only the in-frame ones, dropping some. The table lists about 2.1 million clones, over 85% of them singletons. Material: naive CD8+ T cells from PBMCs. These receptors were taken from a man aged 18 to 35 in good health. Some clones in this sample may be carry-over from other donors' samples.

The rearrangement links TRBV7-9 to TRBJ2-7, with 9 bases that match TRBD2. Germline loops: CDR1 SEHNR, CDR2 FQNEAQ (reference sequence). Trimming removed 5 bases from V and 2 bases from J; junction bases left unmatched: 13. The CDR3 is 17 residues long. This chain's CDR3 is CASSGVSIAGDPYEQYF. The CDR3 coding sequence is TGTGCCAGCAGCGGAGTTTCAATAGCGGGAGATCCCTACGAGCAGTACTTC.

V and J are TRBV29-1 and TRBJ2-1; the match to TRBD2 covers 14 bases. The CDR3 is made up of 16 amino acids. The V segment lost 4 bases and the J segment 8 bases; nucleotides outside the gene matches: 10. Germline lookup yields CDR1 SQVTM and CDR2 ANQGSEA. The CDR3 is CSVATPGLAGEDEQFF. The CDR3 region has the DNA TGCAGCGTTGCCACGCCGGGACTAGCGGGAGAGGATGAGCAGTTCTTC.

This chain uses TRBV25-1 with TRBJ2-1; 7 bases match TRBD2. The CDR3 is 14 residues long. CDR1 and CDR2 from the germline V gene are MGHDK and SYGVNS. Trimming removed 3 bases from V and 6 bases from J; junction bases left unmatched: 5. CDR3 nucleotide sequence: TGTGCCAGCAGTGACGCGCGGGAGTTCAATGAGCAGTTCTTC. Protein sequence: CASSDAREFNEQFF.

The chain carries TRBV27 and TRBJ2-2, with D perhaps TRBD2 (5 bases). Germline-derived CDR1 and CDR2 are MNHEY and SMNVEV (reference sequence). Trimming took off 5 bases at V and 3 bases at J, with 16 bases between the two ends. The CDR3 is made up of 16 amino acids. The CDR3, as DNA: TGTGCCAGCAGTCCCGGGGTCCGATCGGACACCGGGGAGCTGTTTTTT. Encoded protein: CASSPGVRSDTGELFF.

This clone was recorded only once. The rearrangement uses TRBV6-5 and TRBJ1-4; D might be TRBD1 (6 bases). The length of the CDR3 is 14 residues. Germline CDR1 and CDR2: MNHEY and SVGAGI. V was shortened by 1 base and J by 8 bases, with 11 bases between the two germline ends. The CDR3 loop is CASSYLGGNEKLFF. In DNA, the CDR3 is TGTGCCAGCAGTTACTTGGGGGGCAACGAAAAACTGTTTTTT.

This sequence joins TRBV28 and TRBJ2-1; 8 bases agree with TRBD1. With V trimmed by 6 bases and J by 8 bases, 9 bases remained unmatched. The CDR3 is 14 residues long. The germline V gene encodes CDR1 MDHEN and CDR2 SYDVKM. CDR3 nucleotide sequence: TGTGCCAGCAGCATCGGGACAGGATGGTATGAGCAGTTCTTC. Translating it yields CASSIGTGWYEQFF.

The V call is TRBV6-5, the J call TRBJ2-7; D gene unclear. The germline V gene has CDR1 MNHEY and CDR2 SVGAGI. V dropped 10 bases and J dropped 3 bases, with 16 bases sitting between them. The CDR3 is 13 amino acids. The CDR3: CATRNGLIYEQYF. DNA of the CDR3: TGTGCCACCCGCAACGGGTTAATCTACGAGCAGTACTTC.

The chain couples TRBV13 to TRBJ2-3, with 8 bases aligning to TRBD2. The CDR3 runs 15 residues. CDR1 and CDR2 from the germline V gene are PRHDT and FYEKMQ (reference sequence). The ends lost 7 bases at V and 5 bases at J; junction bases unmatched: 11. The CDR3 DNA follows: TGTGCCAGCAACGCAGCGGGAGCTGGTATAGATACGCAGTATTTT. This codes for CASNAAGAGIDTQYF.

The sample holds one count of this clone. The chain is built from TRBV14 and TRBJ2-2; D is possibly TRBD2 (5 bases). Trimming pared 1 base from V and 4 bases from J, leaving 22 bases between. Looked up from germline, CDR1 is SGHDN and CDR2 is FVKESK. CDR3 length: 19 residues. CDR3 sequence: CASSQARLRWRSSTGELFF. CDR3 coding DNA: TGTGCCAGCAGCCAAGCCCGTCTCAGGTGGAGGTCGAGCACCGGGGAGCTGTTTTTT.

The genes are TRBV28 and TRBJ2-3, with D hard to call. The CDR3 is made up of 14 amino acids. The V gene's germline CDR1 is MDHEN and CDR2 SYDVKM. Trimming removed 6 bases from V and 0 bases from J, with 10 bases in between. The DNA for the CDR3 is TGTGCCAGCAGGGGATTATTTAGCACAGATACGCAGTATTTT. It is translated as CASRGLFSTDTQYF.

This clone was picked up a small number of times. The chain is built from TRBV10-1 and TRBJ2-7; the match to TRBD1 covers 7 bases. This CDR3 spans 14 amino acids. Germline V lookup: CDR1 WNHNN, CDR2 SYGVQD (reference sequence). The trim removed 4 bases at V and 2 bases at J, leaving 5 bases unmatched. The CDR3 coding sequence is TGCGCCAGCAGTGGGGACAGCCCTCCCTACGAGCAGTACTTC. As protein: CASSGDSPPYEQYF.

V is TRBV28 and J is TRBJ2-3; D gene ambiguous. The CDR3 contains 15 residues. V lost 2 bases and J lost 2, with 11 bases in between. Germline CDR1 MDHEN, CDR2 SYDVKM. For the CDR3, the DNA is TGTGCCAGCAGTTTAGATGGATTAAACACAGATACGCAGTATTTT. Its translation: CASSLDGLNTDTQYF.

The chain employs TRBV7-9 and TRBJ2-7, with a weak D call TRBD1 (5 bases). Deletions cut 1 base from V and 11 bases from J, with 15 bases between. Germline V gene lookup returns CDR1 SEHNR and CDR2 FQNEAQ (reference sequence). The CDR3 is 13 residues long. The CDR3 reads CASSLVFQGREYF. The CDR3 bases are TGTGCCAGCAGCTTAGTATTCCAGGGTAGGGAGTACTTC.

V usage is TRBV25-1 and J usage is TRBJ1-2; TRBD1 might be the D (5 bases). The germline V gene has CDR1 MGHDK and CDR2 SYGVNS. This CDR3 is 15 amino acids long. Trimming left V 2 bases short and J 0 bases short, with 10 bases between. CDR3 protein: CASSERGTPNYGYTF. For the CDR3, the DNA is TGTGCCAGCAGTGAACGGGGGACCCCTAACTATGGCTACACCTTC.

This clone was counted between two and nine times. The gene calls are TRBV7-9 and TRBJ1-1; D is uncertain. Germline loops: CDR1 SEHNR, CDR2 FQNEAQ (reference sequence). CDR3 length: 14 residues. V was clipped by 5 bases and J by 5 bases, with 15 bases between them. The CDR3 spells CASSQAALRTEAFF. The CDR3 nucleotides are TGTGCCAGCAGCCAAGCAGCCCTTCGGACTGAAGCTTTCTTT.

The genes are TRBV19 and TRBJ1-5, with D hard to call. Trimming removed 5 bases at V and 3 bases at J, with 14 bases between. Germline V gene data show CDR1 as LNHDA and CDR2 as SQIVND (reference sequence). The CDR3 spans 15 residues. CDR3 sequence: CASSPPGPDNQPQHF. The CDR3 DNA follows: TGTGCCAGTAGTCCGCCCGGGCCCGACAATCAGCCCCAGCATTTT.

This clone showed up just a few times. The chain uses TRBV29-1 and TRBJ2-7; TRBD2 agrees at 9 bases. Germline CDR1 SQVTM, CDR2 ANQGSEA. The CDR3 runs 13 residues. The junction had 9 bases not matched to a gene; V was cut back by 7 bases and J by 5 bases. The chain's CDR3 is CSAESGRPNEQYF. The CDR3 nucleotides read TGCAGCGCCGAAAGCGGGAGGCCCAACGAGCAGTACTTC.

The J gene is TRBJ2-7, the V gene TRBV29-1, with 9 bases matching TRBD1. CDR3 length equals 15 residues. The junction had 13 bases not matched to a gene; V was cut back by 6 bases and J by 4 bases. Germline V gene data show CDR1 as SQVTM and CDR2 as ANQGSEA. In DNA, the CDR3 is TGCAGCGTACTCATACCTCCCGGGACAGGGTACGAGCAGTACTTC. Its protein product is CSVLIPPGTGYEQYF.

The gene calls are TRBV5-6 and TRBJ2-3; 8 nucleotides line up with TRBD2. The germline V gene has CDR1 SGHDT and CDR2 YYEEEE. The CDR3 length is 17 residues. V lost 3 bases to trimming and J lost 2 bases; unmatched junction nucleotides: 11. The CDR3 DNA reads as TGTGCCAGCAGCTGGCCCCTAGCGGGCGAACCCACAGATACGCAGTATTTT. It specifies CASSWPLAGEPTDTQYF.

This chain connects TRBV29-1 to TRBJ2-7, with D maybe TRBD2 (5 bases). V shed 2 bases and J shed 7 bases, with 9 bases lying between them. The germline CDR1 and CDR2 sequences are SQVTM and ANQGSEA. The length of the CDR3 is 11 residues. Here the CDR3 DNA reads TGCAGCGTTGAAATCTGGAGGGAGCAGTACTTC. Amino acid sequence: CSVEIWREQYF.

The rearrangement uses TRBV6-6 and TRBJ2-1, with TRBD2 identical over 7 bases. V shed 1 base, J shed 7 bases, and the junction held 10 bases outside the gene matches. This CDR3 contains 16 residues. Germline lookup yields CDR1 MNHNY and CDR2 SVGAGI (reference sequence). The CDR3 reads CASSYWAWGSGNEQFF. The CDR3 bases are TGTGCCAGCAGTTACTGGGCATGGGGTAGCGGGAATGAGCAGTTCTTC.

The V and J genes are TRBV11-2 and TRBJ1-2, with D hard to call. Germline values: CDR1 SGHAT, CDR2 FQNNGV. V lost 1 base and J 0 bases, leaving 15 bases between the germline ends. This CDR3 is 17 amino acids long. CDR3 nucleotide sequence: TGTGCCAGCAGCTTAGCCCCCGGGCCACTAGCTAACTATGGCTACACCTTC. Protein sequence: CASSLAPGPLANYGYTF.

The chain has TRBV11-2 and TRBJ2-7; no clear D gene. The ends were cut back, 3 bases at V and 3 bases at J, with 9 bases in the middle. Germline CDR1 is SGHAT and CDR2 is FQNNGV. The length of the CDR3 is 13 residues. CDR3 sequence (DNA): TGTGCCAGCAGCTTCGGGCGGAACTACGAGCAGTACTTC. Protein sequence: CASSFGRNYEQYF.

This chain links TRBV27 with TRBJ2-1; 7 bases are shared with TRBD2. Germline trimming cut 2 bases from V and 11 bases from J; bases unmatched to any gene: 9. Per the germline V gene, CDR1 is MNHEY and CDR2 is SMNVEV (reference sequence). The CDR3 runs to 14 residues. The CDR3 region has the DNA TGTGCCAGCAGTTTAGTACCGCTAGCGGCGAAGCAGTTCTTC. Its translation is CASSLVPLAAKQFF.

The genes are TRBV27 and TRBJ2-7; either TRBD1 or TRBD2 may supply D (6 bases each). CDR3 size: 13 residues. CDR1 and CDR2 from the germline V gene are MNHEY and SMNVEV (reference sequence). Trimming took 2 bases from V and 6 from J, leaving 11 bases between them. CDR3 nucleotides: TGTGCCAGCAGTTTAGGAGGGGGGACCGAGCAGTACTTC. Its translation is CASSLGGGTEQYF.

The CDR3 spells CASSLAGTGDTGELFF. CDR3 nucleotide sequence: TGTGCCAGTAGTCTCGCCGGGACAGGGGACACCGGGGAGCTGTTTTTT. The chain carries TRBV19 and TRBJ2-2, with 10 bases that match TRBD1. Germline values: CDR1 LNHDA, CDR2 SQIVND (reference sequence). The CDR3 extends over 16 amino acids. The V gene end was trimmed by 5 bases and the J gene end by 3 bases; junction bases not matched to a gene: 6.